This T cell receptor (beta chain) originates from a study of CD8+ T cells in alopecia areata. Study-wide background: Treatment comprised oral tofacitinib, 5 to 10 mg twice daily, in treated patients. Findings of the study overall: Relative to mice, TCR sharing across patients was less clear, a difference possibly HLA-related.

RNA was isolated and reverse transcribed to cDNA, the sequencing template. Some clones are missing from TCRdb's copy, which holds only in-frame ones; the method was immunoSEQ multiplex PCR. This table holds about 97,000 clones, more than 35% found once. Of note for this clone: Its specificity is unknown.

Using a FACSAria, the CD4+ and CD8+ T cells were sorted from the PBMCs. The sample was CD4+ T cells sorted from blood. The origin of this receptor is a human donor with alopecia areata.

Here the CDR3 DNA reads TGTGCCTGGAGATTAGCGGGGGGGAACGAGCAGTACTTC. As protein: CAWRLAGGNEQYF. This chain joins TRBV30 and TRBJ2-7; 11 bases match TRBD2. Germline CDR1 GTSNPN, CDR2 SVGIG (reference sequence). The CDR3 length is 13 residues. V shed 3 bases, J shed 5 bases, and the junction held 3 bases outside the gene matches.